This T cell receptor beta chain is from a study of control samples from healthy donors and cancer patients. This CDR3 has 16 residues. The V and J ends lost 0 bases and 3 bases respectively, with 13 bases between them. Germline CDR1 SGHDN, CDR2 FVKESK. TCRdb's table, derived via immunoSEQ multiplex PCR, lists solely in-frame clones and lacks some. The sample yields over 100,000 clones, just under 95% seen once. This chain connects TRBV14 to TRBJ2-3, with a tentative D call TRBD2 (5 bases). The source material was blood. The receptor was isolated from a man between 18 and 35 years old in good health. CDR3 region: CASSQESGWATDTQYF. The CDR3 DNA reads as TGTGCCAGCAGCCAAGAGTCGGGGTGGGCAACAGATACGCAGTATTTT. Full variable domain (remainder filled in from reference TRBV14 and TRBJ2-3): EAGVTQFPSHSVIEKGQTVTLRCDPISGHDNLYWYRRVMGKEIKFLLHFVKESKQDESGMPNNRFLAERTGGTYSTLKVQPAELEDSGVYFCASSQESGWATDTQYFGPGTRLTVL.